This T cell receptor (beta chain) was retrieved from a study of T cell repertoires in cytomegalovirus infection. TCRdb itself ran the reads through MiXCR, one entry per CDR3 protein. The sample includes about 920,000 distinct CDR3 sequences, roughly 31% of them seen just once. The V gene's germline CDR1 is DFQATT and CDR2 SNEGSKA (reference sequence). The CDR3 loop spans 20 amino acids. Losses at the gene ends were 0 bases for V and 1 base for J; bases not matched to a gene: 11. In regard to this clonotype: Its antigen is currently unknown.

This rearrangement joins TRBV20-1 to TRBJ2-3; TRBD2 aligns across 15 bases. This clonotype was sampled from a human donor in good health (CMV status not recorded). Some clones in this sample may be carry-over from other donors' samples. Here the sequenced sample was cultured CD8+ T cells from PBMCs, taken from culture after CMV antigen stimulation. The CDR3 reads CSARDPGLAGGLVGTDTQYF. The CDR3 DNA reads TGCAGTGCTAGAGATCCGGGACTAGCGGGGGGACTTGTTGGCACAGATACGCAGTATTTT.